The text below deals with one T cell receptor (beta chain). This entry comes from a study of blood T cell repertoires in COVID-19. Looking at the study overall: Italy, Spain and the United States were the sources of the convalescent and acute COVID-19 samples. Nucleic acid was either cDNA or gDNA, and it came from T cells, B-cell-depleted T cells, or PBMCs.

In the authors' methods: The authors estimated nucleated cell counts from reference gene primer amplification. Assay: immunoSEQ multiplex PCR; the TCRdb copy retains only in-frame clones and omits some. Clone size and V and J calls were adopted from that table, with D and trimming inferred from the DNA. This table has roughly 140,000 clones, around 80% appearing once. The V gene's germline CDR1 is LNHDA and CDR2 SQIVND (reference sequence). This CDR3 has 16 residues. V was cut by 2 bases and J by 2 bases, with 13 bases left in between. The sample comprised peripheral blood. The V and J genes are TRBV19 and TRBJ1-5, with D perhaps matching TRBD1 (6 bases). The sequence derives from a man aged 65 to 79 who had recovered from COVID-19. Here the CDR3 reads CASSILQGYGNQPQHF. For the CDR3, the DNA is TGTGCCAGTAGTATATTACAGGGTTACGGCAATCAGCCCCAGCATTTT.